Following are 30 T cell receptor beta chains from one sample sequenced in a study of T cell repertoires in cytomegalovirus infection. One entry per CDR3 protein, called by TCRdb with MiXCR from the reads. Of 150,000 to 200,000 distinct CDR3 sequences in the sample, roughly 9.8% were seen once. Sequenced material: PBMCs. The receptors stem from a human donor in good health (CMV status not recorded). Some clones in this sample may be carry-over from other donors' samples.

This clonotype was counted at least ten times. The chain uses TRBV7-2 and TRBJ2-5; TRBD1 might be the D (5 bases). V gave up 1 base and J gave up 4 bases, with 13 bases separating them. Looked up from germline, CDR1 is SGHTA and CDR2 is FQGNSA. The CDR3 totals 15 residues. CDR3 sequence: CASSLGLGPGETQYF. CDR3 sequence (DNA): TGTGCCAGCAGCTTAGGACTGGGGCCGGGAGAGACCCAGTACTTC.

This clonotype has at least ten counts. J is TRBJ1-1 and V is TRBV7-2; weak D call: TRBD1 (5 bases). Trimming left V 10 bases short and J 2 bases short, with 17 bases between. CDR1 is SGHTA, CDR2 FQGNSA, per germline. The CDR3 consists of 14 residues. CDR3 nucleotide sequence: TGTGCCACGTCGACAGTGTCCCGAAACACTGAAGCTTTCTTT. Its translation is CATSTVSRNTEAFF.

This rearrangement joins TRBV7-4 to TRBJ2-7, with TRBD2 matching over 8 bases. The trim removed 3 bases at V and 3 bases at J, leaving 4 bases unmatched. The germline CDR1 and CDR2 sequences are SGHVT and SQSDAQ. The CDR3 contains 14 residues. The CDR3 loop reads CASSFRTSFYEQYF. In DNA, the CDR3 is TGTGCCAGCAGCTTCAGGACTAGCTTCTACGAGCAGTACTTC.

The rearrangement links TRBV7-9 to TRBJ2-1, with TRBD2 identical over 11 bases. The V gene's germline CDR1 is SEHNR and CDR2 FQNEAQ (reference sequence). This CDR3 contains 16 residues. V trimming: 8 bases; J trimming: 5 bases; junction bases outside the gene matches: 11. The CDR3 is CASRLAGSMAHNEQFF. In DNA, the CDR3 is TGTGCCAGCCGACTAGCGGGATCGATGGCCCACAATGAGCAGTTCTTC.

In this sample, this clonotype turned up once. A much larger clone lies a single base off, so this may be a read error. The chain employs TRBV6-5 and TRBJ1-3; possible D gene TRBD1, 5 bases. The CDR3 extends over 13 amino acids. CDR1 and CDR2 from the germline V gene are MNHEY and SVGAGI. CDR3 amino acids: CASRQGSGNAIYF. CDR3 sequence (DNA): TGTGCCAGCCGTCAGGGTAGTGGAAACGCCATATATTTT.

This clonotype was recorded at least ten times. This chain connects TRBV7-2 to TRBJ2-5; 10 nucleotides match TRBD2. Germline V lookup: CDR1 SGHTA, CDR2 FQGNSA. There are 16 residues in the CDR3. V lost 3 bases to trimming and J lost 2 bases; unmatched junction nucleotides: 6. The CDR3 region is CASSFQRGGRQETQYF. The CDR3 nucleotides read TGTGCCAGCAGCTTCCAGCGGGGGGGCCGGCAAGAGACCCAGTACTTC.

This chain uses TRBV20-1 with TRBJ2-3; 10 bases are a match to TRBD2. J gave up 4 bases and V 3 bases, and 13 bases lay outside the gene matches. The CDR3 loop spans 17 amino acids. Germline values: CDR1 DFQATT, CDR2 SNEGSKA (reference sequence). CDR3 bases: TGCAGTGCTAGTGGTCCCAGCGGGAGGGCCAATTCAGATACGCAGTATTTT. Its translation is CSASGPSGRANSDTQYF.

This clonotype was recorded a few times. The chain couples TRBV18 to TRBJ2-5, with D tentatively TRBD2 (6 bases). The CDR3 is 16 residues long. The germline CDR1 and CDR2 sequences are KGHSH and LQKENI. V lost 3 bases and J 2 bases, leaving 16 bases between the germline ends. CDR3 in amino acids: CASSPPGPGVQETQYF. As DNA, the CDR3 is TGTGCCAGCTCACCGCCCGGACCGGGGGTGCAAGAGACCCAGTACTTC.

This clonotype occurred a few times. CDR3 bases: TGTGCCAGCAGTTTATTCGGACAGGGTAATGGCTACACCTTC. Its protein product is CASSLFGQGNGYTF. The rearrangement joins TRBV28 to TRBJ1-2; 8 positions match TRBD1. There are 14 residues in the CDR3. With V trimmed by 1 base and J by 6 bases, 4 bases remained unmatched. CDR1 MDHEN and CDR2 SYDVKM come from the germline V gene.

This clonotype was picked up many times. This sequence joins TRBV6-2 or TRBV6-3 and TRBJ2-1, with 7 bases fitting TRBD2. V was clipped by 4 bases and J by 6 bases; unmatched bases: 18. CDR3 length: 18 residues. Germline assignment: CDR1 MNHEY and CDR2 SVGEGT. DNA for the CDR3: TGTGCCAGCAGTTCTTCCCACCTTCTCGGACTAGGGGCCAATGAGCAGTTCTTC. Translated: CASSSSHLLGLGANEQFF.

This clonotype was counted many times. The rearrangement links TRBV12-3 or TRBV12-4 to TRBJ2-1, with 9 bases matching TRBD2. The CDR3 length is 17 residues. V gave up 1 base and J gave up 6 bases; unmatched junction bases: 10. CDR3 sequence: CASSLGLGGGAFNEQFF. The CDR3 coding sequence is TGTGCCAGCAGTTTAGGTTTGGGCGGGGGGGCCTTCAATGAGCAGTTCTTC.

This clonotype was detected only a few times. This rearrangement joins TRBV6-2 or TRBV6-3 to TRBJ1-2, with D tentatively TRBD1 (5 bases). Germline lookup yields CDR1 MNHEY and CDR2 SVGEGT. CDR3 length: 14 amino acids. V shed 4 bases and J shed 2 bases, with 11 bases lying between them. This chain's CDR3 is CASSSVRQNYGYTF. The CDR3 bases are TGTGCCAGCAGTTCGGTGAGACAGAACTATGGCTACACCTTC.

This clonotype was detected many times. The chain is built from TRBV12-3 or TRBV12-4 and TRBJ1-1, with TRBD1 identical over 10 bases. The V and J ends lost 7 bases and 6 bases, in that order; junction bases with no gene match: 8. The length of the CDR3 is 14 residues. The chain's CDR3 is CASIRDRGLSEAFF. The CDR3 region has the DNA TGTGCCAGCATCCGGGACAGGGGTCTATCTGAAGCTTTCTTT.

This chain connects TRBV6-2 or TRBV6-3 to TRBJ2-7; D may match TRBD1 or TRBD2 (6 bases each). V was shortened by 6 bases and J by 4 bases, with 19 bases between the two germline ends. This CDR3 region has 15 residues. The germline CDR1 and CDR2 sequences are MNHEY and SVGEGT. CDR3 nucleotide sequence: TGTGCCAGCAGCCCCCCTGGGGGGCCCCTATACGAGCAGTACTTC. This encodes CASSPPGGPLYEQYF.

This clonotype has a count of ten or more. The gene calls are TRBV20-1 and TRBJ2-2, with a tentative D call TRBD2 (5 bases). The CDR3 extends over 15 amino acids. Trimming took 3 bases from V and 3 from J, leaving 14 bases between them. The germline V gene encodes CDR1 DFQATT and CDR2 SNEGSKA (reference sequence). This CDR3 reads CSARPWESYTGELFF. The DNA for the CDR3 is TGCAGTGCTAGGCCGTGGGAGTCATACACCGGGGAGCTGTTTTTT.

This chain connects TRBV27 to TRBJ1-3; 8 nucleotides line up with TRBD1. V was pared by 5 bases and J by 4 bases, with 7 bases of the junction left unmatched. Germline V gene sequence: CDR1 MNHEY, CDR2 SMNVEV (reference sequence). The CDR3 extends over 15 amino acids. This chain's CDR3 is CASSPRGTGGNTIYF. The CDR3 nucleotides are TGTGCCAGCAGTCCGCGGGGGACAGGCGGAAACACCATATATTTT.

Many counts were recorded for this clonotype. The rearrangement joins TRBV29-1 to TRBJ2-1; 10 bases map to TRBD2. Germline assignment: CDR1 SQVTM and CDR2 ANQGSEA. This CDR3 contains 14 residues. V lost 6 bases to trimming and J lost 7 bases; unmatched junction nucleotides: 9. The CDR3 protein is CSVESGGAGNEQFF. The CDR3 DNA reads TGCAGCGTAGAAAGCGGGGGGGCCGGTAATGAGCAGTTCTTC.

The table lists this clonotype with many counts. The chain combines TRBV7-2 with TRBJ1-1; D unresolved. The germline CDR1 and CDR2 sequences are SGHTA and FQGNSA. V lost 8 bases and J lost 1, with 11 bases in between. The CDR3 is made up of 13 amino acids. The CDR3 loop is CASAGGRNTEAFF. CDR3 sequence (DNA): TGTGCCAGCGCGGGCGGCAGGAACACTGAAGCTTTCTTT.

This chain links TRBV20-1 with TRBJ2-7; 7 nucleotides agree with TRBD1. The germline V gene has CDR1 DFQATT and CDR2 SNEGSKA (reference sequence). J lost 5 bases, V lost 4 bases, and 8 bases had no gene match. This CDR3 region has 13 residues. In DNA, the CDR3 is TGCAGTGCTAACCTAGGGGGCAGCGACGAGCAGTACTTC. It encodes CSANLGGSDEQYF.

Details on this clonotype: A much larger clone differs from this one at a single base, so this may be a read error. The chain uses TRBV7-6 and TRBJ1-2; 7 bases map to TRBD1. The CDR3 sequence is 15 residues long. The V gene end was trimmed by 5 bases and the J gene end by 0 bases; junction bases not matched to a gene: 6. Germline CDR1 reads SGHVS; CDR2 reads FNYEAQ. CDR3 nucleotide sequence: TGTGCCAGCAGCCCCCACAGGGGCCCTAACTATGGCTACACCTTC. It is translated as CASSPHRGPNYGYTF.

This clonotype has at least ten counts. This chain uses TRBV14 with TRBJ2-1, with D uncertain. With 2 bases removed from V and 4 bases from J, the gap between germline ends came to 15 bases. The germline gives CDR1 SGHDN, CDR2 FVKESK. The CDR3 length is 16 residues. In DNA form, the CDR3 reads TGTGCCAGCAGCCAACCTAAGACTGGCGGATACAATGAGCAGTTCTTC. Translated: CASSQPKTGGYNEQFF.

V and J are TRBV6-1 and TRBJ2-7; 12 bases fit TRBD1. There are 16 residues in the CDR3. CDR1 is MNHNS, CDR2 SASEGT, per germline. V gave up 4 bases and J gave up 7 bases; unmatched junction bases: 11. The CDR3 sequence is CASSAGTGQGAKEQYF. The CDR3 coding sequence is TGTGCCAGCAGTGCCGGGACGGGACAGGGGGCTAAAGAGCAGTACTTC.

The chain carries TRBV18 and TRBJ1-1; unclear D gene. The CDR3 has 14 residues. V lost 3 bases, J lost 1 base, and 9 bases lay in between. Germline CDR1 and CDR2: KGHSH and LQKENI. The CDR3 sequence is CASSPITENTEAFF. The CDR3 DNA reads TGTGCCAGCTCACCGATAACAGAGAACACTGAAGCTTTCTTT.

CDR3 region: CASSIRRNTGELFF. For the CDR3, the DNA is TGTGCCAGTAGTATCCGGAGGAACACCGGGGAGCTGTTTTTT. The chain couples TRBV19 to TRBJ2-2; D remains ambiguous. The V end lost 3 bases, the J end lost 1 base, and 6 bases lay between the germline ends. The CDR3 is 14 amino acids. Germline V gene lookup returns CDR1 LNHDA and CDR2 SQIVND (reference sequence).

This clonotype came up many times. This rearrangement joins TRBV28 to TRBJ2-7; 9 bases map to TRBD2. Germline values: CDR1 MDHEN, CDR2 SYDVKM. With V trimmed by 4 bases and J by 2 bases, 15 bases remained unmatched. The CDR3 covers 18 residues. The CDR3 loop is CASSSTYSGGQVAYEQYF. As DNA, the CDR3 is TGTGCCAGCAGTTCAACATATAGCGGGGGCCAGGTTGCCTACGAGCAGTACTTC.

The chain has TRBV4-3 and TRBJ2-1; 10 bases match TRBD2. The CDR3 length is 15 residues. V shed 3 bases and J 9 bases; nucleotides not matched to a gene: 8. From germline, CDR1 is LGHNA and CDR2 YSLEER. The CDR3 nucleotides are TGCGCCAGCAGCCAGTCTAGCGGGGGCCCAACTGAGCAGTTCTTC. Translating gives CASSQSSGGPTEQFF.

This clonotype was seen more than once but under ten times. The chain links TRBV11-2 to TRBJ2-2, with 9 positions matching TRBD2. The CDR3 is 16 residues long. The trim removed 2 bases at V and 4 bases at J, leaving 5 bases unmatched. From germline, CDR1 is SGHAT and CDR2 FQNNGV. CDR3 in amino acids: CASSLLAGLITGELFF. The CDR3 DNA is TGTGCCAGCAGCTTACTAGCGGGGCTTATCACCGGGGAGCTGTTTTTT.

V is TRBV29-1 and J is TRBJ2-1; D uncertain. The V and J ends lost 4 bases and 11 bases respectively, with 6 bases between them. Germline CDR1 SQVTM, CDR2 ANQGSEA. This CDR3 region has 9 residues. This CDR3 reads CSVGLQQFF. The CDR3 DNA sequence: TGCAGCGTTGGTCTCCAGCAGTTCTTC.

This clonotype occurred many times. The rearrangement links TRBV28 to TRBJ2-2; D perhaps matches TRBD2 (6 bases). Germline-derived CDR1 and CDR2 are MDHEN and SYDVKM. There are 13 residues in the CDR3. V was shortened by 9 bases and J by 5 bases, with 13 bases between the two germline ends. The CDR3 region has the DNA TGTGCCAGTTTGGAGGGAGGTACCGGGGAGCTGTTTTTT. Its translation: CASLEGGTGELFF.

The table lists this clonotype with many counts. The rearrangement uses TRBV7-2 and TRBJ2-1; 7 nucleotides match TRBD2. V trimming: 1 base; J trimming: 3 bases; junction bases outside the gene matches: 3. CDR1 and CDR2 (germline): SGHTA, FQGNSA. This CDR3 contains 15 residues. The CDR3 DNA reads as TGTGCCAGCAGCTTAGGTCCGGGGGGCTACAATGAGCAGTTCTTC. Residues: CASSLGPGGYNEQFF.